This T cell receptor beta chain was identified in a study of blood T cell repertoires in COVID-19. As for the study in general: Whether acute or convalescent, the COVID-19 samples came from the United States, Italy and Spain. Sources were T cells, B-cell-depleted T cells, or PBMCs; the material itself was cDNA or gDNA.

The CDR3 length is 15 residues. Germline values: CDR1 SGDLS, CDR2 YYNGEE. The V end lost 3 bases, the J end lost 0 bases, and 12 bases lay between the germline ends. Seattle participants joined during active infection and were tracked over time. Assay: immunoSEQ multiplex PCR; the TCRdb copy retains only in-frame clones and omits some. The table records under 200,000 clones, approximately 91% of them present only once. The V call is TRBV9, the J call TRBJ1-1; D is unresolved. The TCR was taken from a man aged 18 to 29 with COVID-19, enrolled during active disease. Sequenced sample: peripheral blood. The CDR3 reads CASSAQGRLNTEAFF. The CDR3 DNA reads TGTGCCAGCAGCGCCCAAGGGAGGCTGAACACTGAAGCTTTCTTT. The full variable domain, completed using reference TRBV9 and TRBJ1-1, is DSGVTQTPKHLITATGQRVTLRCSPRSGDLSVYWYQQSLDQGLQFLIQYYNGEERAKGNILERFSAQQFPDLHSELNLSSLELGDSALYFCASSAQGRLNTEAFFGQGTRLTVV.